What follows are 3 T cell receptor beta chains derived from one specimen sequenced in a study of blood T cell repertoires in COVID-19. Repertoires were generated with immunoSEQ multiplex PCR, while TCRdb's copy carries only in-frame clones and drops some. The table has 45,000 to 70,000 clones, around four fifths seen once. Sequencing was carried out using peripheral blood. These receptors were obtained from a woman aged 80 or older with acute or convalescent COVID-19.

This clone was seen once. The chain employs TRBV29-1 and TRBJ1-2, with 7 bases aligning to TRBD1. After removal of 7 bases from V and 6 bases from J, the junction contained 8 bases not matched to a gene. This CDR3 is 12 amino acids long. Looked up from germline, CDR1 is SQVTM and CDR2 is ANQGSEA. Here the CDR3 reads CSGKTGEHGYTF. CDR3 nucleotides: TGCAGCGGGAAAACAGGGGAGCATGGCTACACCTTC.

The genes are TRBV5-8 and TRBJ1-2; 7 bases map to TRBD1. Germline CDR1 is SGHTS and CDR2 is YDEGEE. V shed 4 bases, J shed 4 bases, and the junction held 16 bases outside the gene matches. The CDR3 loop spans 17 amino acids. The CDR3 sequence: CASSPRQGPRGSYGYTF. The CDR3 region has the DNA TGTGCCAGCAGCCCCCGGCAGGGCCCCAGGGGGTCCTATGGCTACACCTTC.

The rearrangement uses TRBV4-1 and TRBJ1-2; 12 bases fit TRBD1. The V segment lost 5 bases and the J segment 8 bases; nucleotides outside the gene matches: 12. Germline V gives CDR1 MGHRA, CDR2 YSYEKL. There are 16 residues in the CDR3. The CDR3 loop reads CASSDGRGQGARGYTF. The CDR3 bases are TGCGCCAGCAGCGACGGGCGGGGACAGGGGGCAAGGGGCTACACCTTC.